This TCR beta chain was obtained from a study of T cell responses to AZD1222 COVID-19 vaccine. To note about this clone: Its antigen is not known.

Sequencing used immunoSEQ multiplex PCR; TCRdb keeps in-frame clones, though not all of them. The repertoire holds approximately 200,000 clones, approximately 93% seen once, with 0.9% to 1.1% in the top ten. The CDR3 sequence is 13 residues long. CDR1 is MGHRA, CDR2 YSYEKL, per germline. V was trimmed by 0 bases and J by 12 bases, leaving 11 bases between them. Study-level findings and limits: Among the donors, most were white British and more were female, and clonal diversity was possibly underestimated.

The sequenced sample was peripheral blood, obtained 28 days after the second AZD1222 dose. This sequence joins TRBV4-1 and TRBJ1-4; no definite D call. The source is an adult who received the AZD1222 COVID-19 vaccine. As DNA, the CDR3 is TGCGCCAGCAGCCAAGAATGGGCACGGGAACTGTTTTTT. Its protein product is CASSQEWARELFF.